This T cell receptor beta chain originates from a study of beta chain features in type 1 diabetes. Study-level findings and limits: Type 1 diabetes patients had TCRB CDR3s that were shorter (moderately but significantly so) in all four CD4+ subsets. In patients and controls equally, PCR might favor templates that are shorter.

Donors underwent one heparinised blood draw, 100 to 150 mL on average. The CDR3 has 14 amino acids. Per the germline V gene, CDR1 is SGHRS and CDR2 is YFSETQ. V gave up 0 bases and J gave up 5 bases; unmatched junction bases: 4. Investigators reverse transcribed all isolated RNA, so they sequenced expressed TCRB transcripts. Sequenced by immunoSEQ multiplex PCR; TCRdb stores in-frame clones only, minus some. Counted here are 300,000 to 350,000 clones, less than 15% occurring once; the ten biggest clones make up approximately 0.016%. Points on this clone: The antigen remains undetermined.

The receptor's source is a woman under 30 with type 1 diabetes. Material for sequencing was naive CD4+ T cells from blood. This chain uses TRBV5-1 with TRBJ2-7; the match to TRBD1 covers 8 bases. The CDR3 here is CASSLEDRAHEQYF. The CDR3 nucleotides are TGCGCCAGCAGCTTGGAGGACAGGGCGCACGAGCAGTACTTC.